What follows is one T cell receptor beta chain and its context. Its antigen is not known. Profiling of TCR beta VDJ combinations and CDR3 sequences used genomic DNA as template. Using its own MiXCR run on the reads, TCRdb lists one record per CDR3 protein. The table has about 160,000 distinct CDR3 sequences, 71% seen once. The sample originates from a study of CD8+CD57+ T cells in acquired aplastic anemia. General study results and limits: Common to patients and controls were roughly 30 CD8+ CDR3 sequences.

V lost 4 bases, J lost 5 bases, and 14 bases stayed unmatched. The CDR3 is 18 residues long. CDR1 is LNHDA and CDR2 is SQIVND in the germline V gene (reference sequence). It was patients with CD8+CD57+ cell expansion by flow cytometry who were chosen for sequencing. The enrolled patients all had severe acquired aplastic anemia. Prior therapy had not been administered to any patient at the time of blood sampling. V and J are TRBV19 and TRBJ2-7, with 13 positions matching TRBD2. The sample consisted of sorted CD4+, CD8+, or CD8+CD57+ T cells (not recorded which) from PBMCs. This TCR was recovered from a human donor with aplastic anemia. The CDR3: CASSRGLAGVSQLDEQYF. Here the CDR3 DNA reads TGTGCCAGTAGTAGAGGACTAGCGGGAGTCTCCCAGTTGGACGAGCAGTACTTC. Full variable domain (remainder filled in from reference TRBV19 and TRBJ2-7): DGGITQSPKYLFRKEGQNVTLSCEQNLNHDAMYWYRQDPGQGLRLIYYSQIVNDFQKGDIAEGYSVSREKKESFPLTVTSAQKNPTAFYLCASSRGLAGVSQLDEQYFGPGTRLTVT.